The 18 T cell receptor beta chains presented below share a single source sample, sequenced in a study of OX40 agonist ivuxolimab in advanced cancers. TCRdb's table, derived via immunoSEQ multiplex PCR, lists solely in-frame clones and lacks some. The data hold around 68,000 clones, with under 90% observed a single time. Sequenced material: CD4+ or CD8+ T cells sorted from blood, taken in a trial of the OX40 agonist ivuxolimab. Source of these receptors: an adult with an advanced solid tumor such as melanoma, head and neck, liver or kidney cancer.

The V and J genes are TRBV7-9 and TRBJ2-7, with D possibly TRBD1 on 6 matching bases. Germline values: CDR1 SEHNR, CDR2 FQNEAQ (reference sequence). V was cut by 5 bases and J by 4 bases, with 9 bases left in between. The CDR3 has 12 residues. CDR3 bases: TGTGCCAGCAGCACAGGGCTTTACGAGCAGTACTTC. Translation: CASSTGLYEQYF.

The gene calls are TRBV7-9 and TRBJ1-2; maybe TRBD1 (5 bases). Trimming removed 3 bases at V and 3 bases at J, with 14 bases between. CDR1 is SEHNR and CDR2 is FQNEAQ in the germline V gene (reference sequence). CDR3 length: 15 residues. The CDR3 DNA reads TGTGCCAGCAGCTTTGGGGCCAGGTTCTACTATGGCTACACCTTC. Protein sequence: CASSFGARFYYGYTF.

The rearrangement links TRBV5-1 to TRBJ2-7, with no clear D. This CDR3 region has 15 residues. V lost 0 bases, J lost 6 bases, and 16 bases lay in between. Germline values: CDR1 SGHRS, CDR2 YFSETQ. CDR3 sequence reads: CASSLVAASYGEQYF. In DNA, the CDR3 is TGCGCCAGCAGCTTGGTGGCAGCCAGTTATGGCGAGCAGTACTTC.

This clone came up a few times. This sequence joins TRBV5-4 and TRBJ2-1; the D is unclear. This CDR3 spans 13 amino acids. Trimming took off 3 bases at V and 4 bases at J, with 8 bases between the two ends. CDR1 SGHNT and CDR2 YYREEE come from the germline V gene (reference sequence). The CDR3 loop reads CASSSAPYNEQFF. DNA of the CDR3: TGTGCCAGCAGCTCGGCTCCGTACAATGAGCAGTTCTTC.

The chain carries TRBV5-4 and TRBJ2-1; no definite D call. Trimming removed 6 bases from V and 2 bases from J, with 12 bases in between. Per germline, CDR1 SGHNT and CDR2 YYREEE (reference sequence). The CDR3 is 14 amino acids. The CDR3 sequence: CASTLSGTYNEQFF. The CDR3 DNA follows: TGTGCCAGCACCCTCTCGGGCACCTACAATGAGCAGTTCTTC.

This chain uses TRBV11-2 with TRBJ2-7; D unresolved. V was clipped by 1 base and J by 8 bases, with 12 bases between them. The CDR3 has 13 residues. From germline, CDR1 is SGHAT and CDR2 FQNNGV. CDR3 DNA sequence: TGTGCCAGCAGCTTAGTCACCCCCCCCAAGCAGTACTTC. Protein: CASSLVTPPKQYF.

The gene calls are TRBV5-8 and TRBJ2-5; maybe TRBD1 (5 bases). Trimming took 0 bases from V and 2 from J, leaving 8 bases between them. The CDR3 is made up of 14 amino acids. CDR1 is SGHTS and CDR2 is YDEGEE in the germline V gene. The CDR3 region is CASSLGQLQETQYF. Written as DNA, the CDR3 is TGTGCCAGCAGCTTGGGACAGCTACAAGAGACCCAGTACTTC.

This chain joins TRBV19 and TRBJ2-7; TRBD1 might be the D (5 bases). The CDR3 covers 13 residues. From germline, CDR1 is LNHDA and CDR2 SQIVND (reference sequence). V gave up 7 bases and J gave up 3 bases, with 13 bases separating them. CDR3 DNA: TGTGCCAGTAAGGACACCTCCGGCTACGAGCAGTACTTC. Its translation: CASKDTSGYEQYF.

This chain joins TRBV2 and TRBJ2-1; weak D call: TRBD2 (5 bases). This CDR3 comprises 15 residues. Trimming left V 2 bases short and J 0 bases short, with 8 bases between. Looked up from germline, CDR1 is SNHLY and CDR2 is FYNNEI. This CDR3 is CASSETGSSYNEQFF. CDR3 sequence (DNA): TGTGCCAGCAGTGAAACGGGGAGCTCCTACAATGAGCAGTTCTTC.

As DNA, the CDR3 is TGTGCCAGCAGTCAAACGGGCCCGATGCAGCCCCAGCATTTT. Translating it yields CASSQTGPMQPQHF. The chain couples TRBV2 to TRBJ1-5, with D uncertain. V was pared by 5 bases and J by 7 bases, with 15 bases between. CDR1 and CDR2 (germline): SNHLY, FYNNEI. CDR3 length: 14 amino acids.

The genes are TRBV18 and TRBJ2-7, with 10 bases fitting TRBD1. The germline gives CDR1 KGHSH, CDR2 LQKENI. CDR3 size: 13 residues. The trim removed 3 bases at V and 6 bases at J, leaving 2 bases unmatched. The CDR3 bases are TGTGCCAGCTCACCGGACAGGGGGTCCGAGCAGTACTTC. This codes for CASSPDRGSEQYF.

CDR3 nucleotides: TGTGCCAGCAGCTTAGGCGGTGCCGTACCCTACAATGAGCAGTTCTTC. Protein: CASSLGGAVPYNEQFF. The J gene is TRBJ2-1, the V gene TRBV11-2; D gene uncertain. Looked up from germline, CDR1 is SGHAT and CDR2 is FQNNGV. The ends were cut back, 1 base at V and 2 bases at J, with 12 bases in the middle. There are 16 residues in the CDR3.

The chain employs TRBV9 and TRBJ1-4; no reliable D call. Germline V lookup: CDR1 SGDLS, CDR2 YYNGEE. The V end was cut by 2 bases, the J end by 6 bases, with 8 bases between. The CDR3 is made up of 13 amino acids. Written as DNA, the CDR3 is TGTGCCAGCAGCGTCCGTCCCCATGAAAAACTGTTTTTT. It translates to CASSVRPHEKLFF.

For the CDR3, the DNA is TGTGCCAGCAGCTTAGGAGGCAGCGCCTATGGCTACACCTTC. This sequence encodes CASSLGGSAYGYTF. The chain combines TRBV7-2 with TRBJ1-2; D gene uncertain. Germline V gene data show CDR1 as SGHTA and CDR2 as FQGNSA. CDR3 size: 14 residues. Trimming took off 1 base at V and 4 bases at J, with 10 bases between the two ends.

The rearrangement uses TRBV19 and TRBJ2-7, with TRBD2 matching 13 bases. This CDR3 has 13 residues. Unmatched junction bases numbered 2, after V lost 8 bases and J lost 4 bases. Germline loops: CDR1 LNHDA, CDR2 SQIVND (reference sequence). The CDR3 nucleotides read TGTGCCAGTTCGGGACTAGCGGGGTACGAGCAGTACTTC. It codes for CASSGLAGYEQYF.

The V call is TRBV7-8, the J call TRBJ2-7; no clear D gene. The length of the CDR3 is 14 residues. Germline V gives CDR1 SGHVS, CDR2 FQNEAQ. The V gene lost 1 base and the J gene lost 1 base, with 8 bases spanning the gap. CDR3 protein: CASSLGRQSYEQYF. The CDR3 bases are TGTGCCAGCAGCTTAGGCAGGCAGTCCTACGAGCAGTACTTC.

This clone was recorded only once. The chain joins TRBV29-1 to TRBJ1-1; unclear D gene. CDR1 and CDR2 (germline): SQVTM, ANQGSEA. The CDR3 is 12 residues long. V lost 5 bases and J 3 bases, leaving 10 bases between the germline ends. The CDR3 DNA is TGCAGCGTTCAGGAGTTTTACACTGAAGCTTTCTTT. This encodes CSVQEFYTEAFF.

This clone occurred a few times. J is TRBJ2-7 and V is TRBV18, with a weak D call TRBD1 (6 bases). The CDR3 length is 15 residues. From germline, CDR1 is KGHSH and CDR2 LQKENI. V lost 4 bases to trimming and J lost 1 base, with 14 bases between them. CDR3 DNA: TGTGCCAGCTCACGAAAGGACAGTATATCCTACGAGCAGTACTTC. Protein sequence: CASSRKDSISYEQYF.